This TCR beta chain is drawn from a study of blood T cell repertoires in COVID-19. Study details: Sample material is recorded as cDNA or gDNA derived from T cells, B-cell-depleted T cells, or PBMCs.

Clones were sequenced by immunoSEQ multiplex PCR, and TCRdb holds only the in-frame ones, with some missing. The sample includes fewer than 30,000 clones, roughly 80% of them seen just once. The germline gives CDR1 SGHRS, CDR2 YFSETQ. The V and J ends lost 6 bases and 4 bases respectively, with 10 bases between them. The CDR3 extends over 12 amino acids. The receptor's source is a woman aged 70-85 years with active or convalescent COVID-19. Sequences were obtained from peripheral blood. The chain carries TRBV5-1 and TRBJ2-5; tentative D call: TRBD2 (6 bases). Here the CDR3 reads CASTQGGETQYF. The CDR3, as DNA: TGCGCCAGCACGCAGGGAGGAGAGACCCAGTACTTC.